This T cell receptor beta chain was recovered during a study of CD8 T cells in Susac syndrome. The authors reverse transcribed roughly 0.5 to 1 ug RNA with random hexamers. Coverage of TCR beta CDR3 amplification by immunoSEQ multiplex PCR extended to 54 Vbeta and 13 Jbeta. TCRdb re-called the immunoSEQ multiplex PCR reads through MiXCR, storing one row per CDR3 protein. The table lists approximately 150,000 distinct CDR3 sequences, 93% of them singletons. Sequencing targeted TCR beta in T cells from blood (CD8+ and CD4+). CD8+ and CD4+ T cells were negatively isolated; TEMRA cells were FACS-enriched. Trimming stripped 7 bases from V and 2 bases from J, with 11 bases between. In germline, CDR1 is SQVTM, CDR2 ANQGSEA. The CDR3 contains 12 residues.

The chain carries TRBV29-1 and TRBJ1-1; D not resolved. This clonotype originated in a human donor with multiple sclerosis. The sample taken for sequencing was CD4+ T cells from PBMCs. The CDR3 DNA is TGCAGCGAACTACCGCTTAACACTGAAGCTTTCTTT. Residues: CSELPLNTEAFF.